This T cell receptor beta chain is from a study of shared clonotypes between healthy human individuals. The assay was carried out at the deep level. The data were produced by immunoSEQ multiplex PCR, yet TCRdb's version contains in-frame clones alone and is incomplete. The sample has some 2,100,000 clones; approximately 94% are singletons. As defined, naive CD8 cells were CD45RO-negative and positively selected for CCR7, with terminally differentiated effector memory CD45RA+ cells excluded. The CDR3 is made up of 13 amino acids. Trimming left V 5 bases short and J 0 bases short, with 6 bases between. Germline assignment: CDR1 SGDLS and CDR2 YYNGEE. Study conclusions and caveats: Tissue TCR repertoires likely differ from these blood-only repertoires. For sorted subsets, rarefaction showed incomplete sequencing despite large depth. Larger richness was generally estimated for naive than memory subsets.

This clone was detected only once. Its antigen remains unknown. The receptor comes from a man younger than 35 in good health. Some clones in this sample may be carry-over from other donors' samples. Sample: naive CD8+ T cells from PBMCs. The chain recombines TRBV9 with TRBJ2-1; unclear D gene. The CDR3: CASSELSYNEQFF. The CDR3 coding sequence is TGTGCCAGCAGTGAACTCTCCTACAATGAGCAGTTCTTC. Supplemented by reference TRBV9 and TRBJ2-1, the full variable domain reads DSGVTQTPKHLITATGQRVTLRCSPRSGDLSVYWYQQSLDQGLQFLIQYYNGEERAKGNILERFSAQQFPDLHSELNLSSLELGDSALYFCASSELSYNEQFFGPGTRLTVL.